This entry lists 31 T cell receptor beta chains sequenced from one sample in a study of blood T cell repertoires in COVID-19. The table came from immunoSEQ multiplex PCR; TCRdb's copy has only in-frame clones and leaves some out. This table has approximately 44,000 clones, around 90% appearing once. Material: peripheral blood. These receptors were taken from a woman over 75 with acute or convalescent COVID-19.

The rearrangement joins TRBV6-6 to TRBJ2-5; 9 nucleotides match TRBD1. The germline V gene encodes CDR1 MNHNY and CDR2 SVGAGI (reference sequence). With 2 bases clipped from V and 4 bases from J, the junction kept 5 bases outside the gene matches. The length of the CDR3 is 15 residues. Here the CDR3 reads CASSYPGQGAETQYF. The CDR3 nucleotides read TGTGCCAGCAGTTACCCGGGACAGGGAGCAGAGACCCAGTACTTC.

The chain links TRBV11-3 to TRBJ2-6, with D perhaps TRBD2 (6 bases). The CDR3 extends over 17 amino acids. Trimming cost V 5 bases and J 0 bases, with 14 bases left between them. CDR1 and CDR2 from the germline V gene are SGHNT and YENEEA. CDR3 sequence: CASSPGTGSSGANVLTF. DNA of the CDR3: TGTGCCAGCAGCCCCGGGACTGGGAGCTCTGGGGCCAACGTCCTGACTTTC.

This chain connects TRBV5-4 to TRBJ2-5; 9 bases agree with TRBD1. The length of the CDR3 is 14 residues. Germline loops: CDR1 SGHNT, CDR2 YYREEE (reference sequence). The junction had 5 bases not matched to a gene; V was cut back by 4 bases and J by 4 bases. This chain's CDR3 is CASSQQGAGETQYF. The DNA of the CDR3 is TGTGCCAGCAGCCAACAGGGGGCTGGAGAGACCCAGTACTTC.

V usage is TRBV11-2 and J usage is TRBJ2-7, with 9 bases identical to TRBD2. Germline CDR1 is SGHAT and CDR2 is FQNNGV. V lost 5 bases, J lost 4 bases, and 12 bases stayed unmatched. This CDR3 has 16 residues. The CDR3 sequence is CASSPRWAGGTYEQYF. CDR3 DNA sequence: TGTGCCAGCAGCCCCCGGTGGGCGGGGGGGACGTACGAGCAGTACTTC.

The chain has TRBV15 and TRBJ1-4, with 7 bases identical to TRBD1. This CDR3 spans 16 amino acids. J was trimmed by 4 bases and V by 3 bases; bases with no gene match: 8. CDR1 and CDR2 (germline): LNHNV, YYDKDF (reference sequence). CDR3 loop: CATSSPVGQINEKLFF. The CDR3, as DNA: TGTGCCACCAGCAGTCCCGTGGGACAGATTAATGAAAAACTGTTTTTT.

The chain has TRBV14 and TRBJ1-2, with D possibly TRBD1 on 6 matching bases. V shed 4 bases and J shed 3 bases, with 15 bases lying between them. The CDR3 has 15 residues. CDR1 is SGHDN, CDR2 FVKESK, per germline. DNA for the CDR3: TGTGCCAGCAGCCGAGATCCAGGGGTCTACTATGGCTACACCTTC. The encoded protein is CASSRDPGVYYGYTF.

The sample holds one count of this clone. The chain couples TRBV3-1 (or the pseudogene TRBV3-2) to TRBJ2-7; TRBD2 is a possible D gene (6 bases). The CDR3 spans 15 residues. Trimming shortened V by 4 bases and J by 6 bases, and 19 bases separated the two germline ends. Germline V CDR1 and CDR2: LGHDT, YNNKEL (reference sequence). The CDR3 DNA is TGTGCCAGCAGCCCTCATGCGGTCGGCGGGGTCGAGCAGTACTTC. It specifies CASSPHAVGGVEQYF.

The chain is built from TRBV23-1 and TRBJ1-1; D unclear. TRBV23-1 is placed among ORFs of uncertain function. The CDR3 runs to 15 residues. V dropped 8 bases and J dropped 0 bases, with 16 bases sitting between them. As DNA, the CDR3 is TGCGCCAGCCGGAGGTGTAACCGGCTGAACACTGAAGCTTTCTTT. It translates to CASRRCNRLNTEAFF.

V and J are TRBV3-1 (or the pseudogene TRBV3-2) and TRBJ2-5, with D possibly being TRBD1 (6 bases). The V gene's germline CDR1 is LGHDT and CDR2 YNNKEL (reference sequence). The CDR3 runs 15 residues. V lost 6 bases and J lost 3, with 17 bases in between. The CDR3 here is CASSRFWGREETQYF. In DNA form, the CDR3 reads TGTGCCAGCAGTCGATTCTGGGGGCGGGAAGAGACCCAGTACTTC.

The J gene is TRBJ1-2, the V gene TRBV28, with D possibly TRBD1 on 5 matching bases. The CDR3 is 13 amino acids. Trimming removed 1 base at V and 7 bases at J, with 10 bases between. Germline values: CDR1 MDHEN, CDR2 SYDVKM. The CDR3 loop reads CASSLSQAGGYTF. The CDR3 DNA reads TGTGCCAGCAGTTTATCACAGGCCGGTGGCTACACCTTC.

The chain recombines TRBV5-1 with TRBJ2-5; TRBD2 matches at 11 bases. Germline CDR1 SGHRS, CDR2 YFSETQ. The CDR3 consists of 16 residues. The ends lost 4 bases at V and 1 base at J; junction bases unmatched: 6. CDR3 region: CASSQLAGVLQETQYF. Here the CDR3 DNA reads TGCGCCAGCAGCCAACTAGCGGGGGTTCTCCAAGAGACCCAGTACTTC. The full variable domain, its missing parts supplied by reference TRBV5-1 and TRBJ2-5, is KAGVTQTPRYLIKTRGQQVTLSCSPISGHRSVSWYQQTPGQGLQFLFEYFSETQRNKGNFPGRFSGRQFSNSRSEMNVSTLELGDSALYLCASSQLAGVLQETQYFGPGTRLLVL.

J is TRBJ1-1 and V is TRBV10-3; possible D gene TRBD1, 6 bases. Between the trimmed V and J ends, which lost 2 bases and 3 bases, there was a span of 13 bases. This CDR3 has 15 residues. Germline CDR1 and CDR2: ENHRY and SYGVKD. CDR3 loop: CAISEPQGFYTEAFF. CDR3 sequence (DNA): TGTGCCATCAGTGAGCCACAGGGATTTTACACTGAAGCTTTCTTT.

This rearrangement joins TRBV10-3 to TRBJ1-4; D is unresolved. Germline V gene lookup returns CDR1 ENHRY and CDR2 SYGVKD. The CDR3 is made up of 14 amino acids. Trimming cost V 5 bases and J 4 bases, with 11 bases left between them. This CDR3 reads CAISPSGNNEKLFF. CDR3 sequence (DNA): TGTGCCATCAGTCCGAGCGGAAATAATGAAAAACTGTTTTTT.

The rearrangement joins TRBV4-1 to TRBJ2-3; TRBD2 matches at 7 bases. The CDR3 covers 17 residues. The V gene end was trimmed by 2 bases and the J gene end by 2 bases; junction bases not matched to a gene: 10. Germline V lookup: CDR1 MGHRA, CDR2 YSYEKL. The CDR3 region is CASSQPRTSRYTDTQYF. CDR3 in DNA: TGCGCCAGCAGCCAACCACGGACTAGTCGTTACACAGATACGCAGTATTTT.

The chain joins TRBV2 to TRBJ2-5; 11 bases align to TRBD1. Germline trimming cut 6 bases from V and 2 bases from J; bases unmatched to any gene: 5. The CDR3 is 15 amino acids. The germline V gene encodes CDR1 SNHLY and CDR2 FYNNEI. CDR3 in amino acids: CASSSDRGRQETQYF. Written as DNA, the CDR3 is TGTGCCAGCAGCTCGGACAGGGGGCGACAAGAGACCCAGTACTTC.

The chain carries TRBV13 and TRBJ2-7; 9 bases map to TRBD1. The trim removed 4 bases at V and 4 bases at J, leaving 2 bases unmatched. CDR1 and CDR2 from the germline V gene are PRHDT and FYEKMQ (reference sequence). This CDR3 is built from 13 residues. The CDR3 spells CASSSGQGYEQYV. Written as DNA, the CDR3 is TGTGCCAGCAGCTCGGGACAGGGATACGAGCAGTACGTC.

The genes are TRBV11-2 and TRBJ1-1; D is unresolved. Trimming shortened V by 4 bases and J by 4 bases, and 10 bases separated the two germline ends. Germline V lookup: CDR1 SGHAT, CDR2 FQNNGV. This CDR3 has 13 amino acids. CDR3: CASSSERVTEAFF. As DNA, the CDR3 is TGTGCCAGCAGCTCCGAAAGAGTCACTGAAGCTTTCTTT.

CDR3 bases: TGTGCCAGCAGCGGGACAGGGGGTGGAGGCTACACCTTC. It specifies CASSGTGGGGYTF. The V call is TRBV5-6, the J call TRBJ1-2; 11 bases fit TRBD1. Germline values: CDR1 SGHDT, CDR2 YYEEEE. The CDR3 is made up of 13 amino acids. Trimming cost V 4 bases and J 8 bases; bases outside gene matches: 4.

This chain links TRBV5-1 with TRBJ2-4, with 8 positions matching TRBD2. The ends lost 3 bases at V and 8 bases at J; junction bases unmatched: 13. The CDR3 has 16 amino acids. Per germline, CDR1 SGHRS and CDR2 YFSETQ. CDR3 bases: TGCGCCAGCAGCTCAAGCGGGGGCGCCGCCAGACACATTCAGTACTTC. Its translation is CASSSSGGAARHIQYF.

This chain joins TRBV15 and TRBJ2-3, with 16 bases fitting TRBD2. The CDR3 consists of 18 residues. V lost 1 base to trimming and J lost 14 bases; unmatched junction nucleotides: 15. CDR1 LNHNV and CDR2 YYDKDF come from the germline V gene (reference sequence). CDR3 coding DNA: TGTGCCACCAGCAGAGCCCGGGGGACTAGCGGGGGGGCCAGCGTTGGGTATTTT. Its protein product is CATSRARGTSGGASVGYF.

This clone was seen a handful of times. V is TRBV30 and J is TRBJ1-2; 7 bases are a match to TRBD1. The CDR3 has 15 residues. Germline assignment: CDR1 GTSNPN and CDR2 SVGIG (reference sequence). With V trimmed by 0 bases and J by 7 bases, 11 bases remained unmatched. The CDR3 here is CAWSVQQGQATGYTF. In DNA form, the CDR3 reads TGTGCCTGGAGTGTTCAACAAGGACAGGCGACTGGCTACACCTTC.

The chain employs TRBV7-9 and TRBJ1-2, with 8 bases aligning to TRBD1. The germline V gene has CDR1 SEHNR and CDR2 FQNEAQ (reference sequence). The CDR3 contains 13 residues. J gave up 6 bases and V 5 bases, and 5 bases lay outside the gene matches. CDR3 in amino acids: CASSPTGVDGYTF. For the CDR3, the DNA is TGTGCCAGCAGCCCGACAGGGGTGGATGGCTACACCTTC.

The CDR3 here is CASSRSGGAVNEQFF. The DNA of the CDR3 is TGTGCCAGCAGTAGAAGCGGGGGGGCCGTCAATGAGCAGTTCTTC. The chain employs TRBV6-5 and TRBJ2-1; 10 nucleotides match TRBD2. Germline V gives CDR1 MNHEY, CDR2 SVGAGI. This CDR3 comprises 15 residues. Trimming took 5 bases from V and 6 from J; bases not matched to a gene: 7.

This clone was recorded once. V gene TRBV12-1 combines with J gene TRBJ2-3; the table's D call TRBD2 went unverified against the DNA. TRBV12-1 is tagged as a pseudogene. This CDR3 has 20 amino acids. The CDR3 DNA reads as TGTGCCAGCAGCCCGGCGGGATGGACTAGCGGGGAAACTAGCACAGATACGCAGTATTTT. Residues: CASSPAGWTSGETSTDTQYF.

This clone was detected a few times. The chain recombines TRBV30 with TRBJ2-3; unclear D gene. Trimming took off 4 bases at V and 0 bases at J, with 5 bases between the two ends. From germline, CDR1 is GTSNPN and CDR2 SVGIG (reference sequence). The CDR3 runs 12 residues. CDR3 region: CAWTLSTDTQYF. The CDR3 nucleotides are TGTGCCTGGACTTTAAGCACAGATACGCAGTATTTT. Filled out from reference TRBV30 and TRBJ2-3, the complete variable domain reads SQTIHQWPATLVQPVGSPLSLECTVEGTSNPNLYWYRQAAGRGLQLLFYSVGIGQISSEVPQNLSASRPQDRQFILSSKKLLLSDSGFYLCAWTLSTDTQYFGPGTRLTVL.

The chain couples TRBV24-1 to TRBJ2-2, with 11 bases aligning to TRBD1. CDR1 and CDR2 (germline): KGHDR, SFDVKD. This CDR3 is built from 18 residues. V lost 4 bases to trimming and J lost 4 bases; unmatched junction nucleotides: 10. Written as DNA, the CDR3 is TGTGCCACCAGTGAGAAAAGTCCGGGACAGGGGGGCACCGGGGAGCTGTTTTTT. It is translated as CATSEKSPGQGGTGELFF.

This clone was counted a single time. This sequence joins TRBV6-5 and TRBJ2-7, with D possibly being TRBD1 (6 bases). The germline V gene encodes CDR1 MNHEY and CDR2 SVGAGI. CDR3 length: 14 residues. With 7 bases removed from V and 2 bases from J, the gap between germline ends came to 15 bases. This chain's CDR3 is CASKARAGAYEQYV. The DNA for the CDR3 is TGTGCCAGCAAAGCTCGGGCAGGGGCCTACGAGCAGTACGTC.

The V call is TRBV5-1, the J call TRBJ2-2, with 12 bases lining up with TRBD2. Trimming removed 4 bases from V and 4 bases from J; junction bases left unmatched: 11. CDR1 is SGHRS and CDR2 is YFSETQ in the germline V gene. The CDR3 consists of 18 residues. CDR3 sequence reads: CASSMRLAGDLSTGELFF. The CDR3 nucleotides are TGCGCCAGCAGCATGCGACTAGCGGGAGACTTAAGCACCGGGGAGCTGTTTTTT.

Here the CDR3 DNA reads TGCGCCAGCAGGGACAGGGTCGGGGAGACCCAGTACTTC. Amino acids: CASRDRVGETQYF. This chain connects TRBV4-1 to TRBJ2-5; 8 bases align to TRBD1. V lost 6 bases, J lost 5 bases, and 5 bases stayed unmatched. The germline V gene encodes CDR1 MGHRA and CDR2 YSYEKL. The length of the CDR3 is 13 residues.

The gene calls are TRBV5-4 and TRBJ1-2; 7 nucleotides align to TRBD1. Germline V gives CDR1 SGHNT, CDR2 YYREEE (reference sequence). The CDR3 consists of 15 residues. After removal of 5 bases from V and 8 bases from J, the junction contained 15 bases not matched to a gene. CDR3 amino acids: CASSSGQPVSGGYTF. CDR3 DNA: TGTGCCAGCAGTTCGGGACAGCCTGTTTCGGGGGGCTACACCTTC.

This rearrangement joins TRBV7-9 to TRBJ2-2; D gene ambiguous. Trimming took 6 bases from V and 2 from J, leaving 10 bases between them. Looked up from germline, CDR1 is SEHNR and CDR2 is FQNEAQ (reference sequence). CDR3 length equals 14 residues. In DNA, the CDR3 is TGTGCCAGCAGACTGTATAGCAACACCGGGGAGCTGTTTTTT. Translating gives CASRLYSNTGELFF. Full variable domain (rest looked up from reference TRBV7-9 and TRBJ2-2): DTGVSQNPRHKITKRGQNVTFRCDPISEHNRLYWYRQTLGQGPEFLTYFQNEAQLEKSRLLSDRFSAERPKGSFSTLEIQRTEQGDSAMYLCASRLYSNTGELFFGEGSRLTVL.